This is a list of T cell receptor beta chains from one sample in a study of human T cells and chemical hapten exposure. A single record per CDR3 protein comes from TCRdb applying MiXCR to the RACE reads. The sample carries approximately 100,000 distinct CDR3 sequences, roughly 9% recorded once. The source was whole blood, collected in connection with sensitization to the hapten diphenylcyclopropenone (DPC). These receptors originate from a woman aged 40 to 50 with alopecia areata. Some clones in this sample may be carry-over from other donors' samples. CDR3s include the opening cysteine and the closing phenylalanine or tryptophan. The order of the fields is CDR3 length, V gene, CDR3 protein.

len: 13
v_gene: TRBV5-8
CDR3aa: CASRVDRPRGYTF

len: 15
v_gene: TRBV4-1
CDR3aa: CASSQAQRVNYGYTF

len: 14
v_gene: TRBV12-3/TRBV12-4
CDR3aa: CASSHSTGTSRAFF

len: 14
v_gene: TRBV7-2
CDR3aa: CASSPGGRGDTQYF

len: 15
v_gene: TRBV6-5
CDR3aa: CASSYQFSYNSPLHF

len: 12
v_gene: TRBV3-2
CDR3aa: CAAGGGNGEQFF

len: 17
v_gene: TRBV11-2
CDR3aa: CASSLVQGPLLQETQYF

len: 13
v_gene: TRBV7-2
CDR3aa: CASSPGQSNGYTF

len: 13
v_gene: TRBV20-1
CDR3aa: CSARDTISHEQYF

len: 16
v_gene: TRBV25-1
CDR3aa: CASSEYRTASTDTQYF

len: 15
v_gene: TRBV18
CDR3aa: CASSPQGDSYNEQFF

len: 15
v_gene: TRBV13
CDR3aa: CASSPAAFSGNTIYF

len: 15
v_gene: TRBV7-8
CDR3aa: CASSKPSGTGGEAFF

len: 15
v_gene: TRBV28
CDR3aa: CASSTGASSTDTQYF

len: 17
v_gene: TRBV19
CDR3aa: CASSMKAGGYNAYEQYF

len: 12
v_gene: TRBV5-1
CDR3aa: CASSLAGTGYTF

len: 14
v_gene: TRBV11-2
CDR3aa: CASSSEGRGNTQYF

len: 16
v_gene: TRBV30
CDR3aa: CAWSAQAGGPTDTQYF

len: 19
v_gene: TRBV28
CDR3aa: CASTLPQGSSRTRNSPLHF

len: 17
v_gene: TRBV12-3/TRBV12-4
CDR3aa: CASSLYSGGTAYNEQFF

len: 17
v_gene: TRBV3-1
CDR3aa: CASSQGGLAGGLPEAFF

len: 16
v_gene: TRBV7-9
CDR3aa: CASSLGSHSLYNEQFF

len: 16
v_gene: TRBV12-3/TRBV12-4
CDR3aa: CASSLGGRRSQETQYF

len: 13
v_gene: TRBV12-3/TRBV12-4
CDR3aa: CASSPGRGYGYTF

len: 14
v_gene: TRBV12-2
CDR3aa: CASRLAGVNQPQHF

len: 17
v_gene: TRBV7-2
CDR3aa: CASSLVSGGTLYNEQFF

len: 18
v_gene: TRBV7-3
CDR3aa: CASSSRALAGVGTGELFF

len: 14
v_gene: TRBV18
CDR3aa: CASSPPNGGYEQYF